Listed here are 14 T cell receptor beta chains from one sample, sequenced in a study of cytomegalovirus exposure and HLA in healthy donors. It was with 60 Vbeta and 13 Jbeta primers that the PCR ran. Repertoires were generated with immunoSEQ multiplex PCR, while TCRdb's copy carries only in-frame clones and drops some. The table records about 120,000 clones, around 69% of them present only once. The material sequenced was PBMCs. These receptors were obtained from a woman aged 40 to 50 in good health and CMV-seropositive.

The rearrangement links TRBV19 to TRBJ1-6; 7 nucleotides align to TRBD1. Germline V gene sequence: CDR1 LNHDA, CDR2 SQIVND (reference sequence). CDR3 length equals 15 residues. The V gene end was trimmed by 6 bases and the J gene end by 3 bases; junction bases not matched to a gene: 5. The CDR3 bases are TGTGCCAGTAGGATGCGGGACAGCTATAATTCACCCCTCCACTTT. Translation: CASRMRDSYNSPLHF.

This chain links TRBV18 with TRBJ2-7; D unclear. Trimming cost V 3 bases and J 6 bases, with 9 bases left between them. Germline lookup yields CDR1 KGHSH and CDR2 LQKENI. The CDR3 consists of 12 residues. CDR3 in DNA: TGTGCCAGCTCACCGAGTGAGCCCGAGCAGTACTTC. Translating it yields CASSPSEPEQYF.

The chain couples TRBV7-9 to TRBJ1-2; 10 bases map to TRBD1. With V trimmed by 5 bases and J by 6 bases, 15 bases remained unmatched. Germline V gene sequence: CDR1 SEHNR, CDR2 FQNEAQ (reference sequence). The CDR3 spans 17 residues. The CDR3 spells CASSQPPGTGVSDGYTF. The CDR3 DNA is TGTGCCAGCAGCCAACCCCCCGGGACAGGGGTGTCGGATGGCTACACCTTC.

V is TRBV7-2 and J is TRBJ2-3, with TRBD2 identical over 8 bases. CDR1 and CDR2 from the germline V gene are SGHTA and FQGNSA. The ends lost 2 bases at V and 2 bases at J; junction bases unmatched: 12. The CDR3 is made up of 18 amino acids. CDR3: CASSLRLAKFEVTDTQYF. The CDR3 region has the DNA TGTGCCAGCAGCTTAAGACTAGCGAAGTTTGAAGTCACAGATACGCAGTATTTT. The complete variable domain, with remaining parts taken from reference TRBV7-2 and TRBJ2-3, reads GAGVSQSPSNKVTEKGKDVELRCDPISGHTALYWYRQSLGQGLEFLIYFQGNSAPDKSGLPSDRFSAERTGGSVSTLTIQRTQQEDSAVYLCASSLRLAKFEVTDTQYFGPGTRLTVL.

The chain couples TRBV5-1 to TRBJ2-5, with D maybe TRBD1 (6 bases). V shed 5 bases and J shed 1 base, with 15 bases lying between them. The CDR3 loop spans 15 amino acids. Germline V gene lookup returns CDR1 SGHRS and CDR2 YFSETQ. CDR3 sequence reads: CASRHLDRAQETQYF. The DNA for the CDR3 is TGCGCCAGCAGACACCTGGACAGAGCCCAAGAGACCCAGTACTTC.

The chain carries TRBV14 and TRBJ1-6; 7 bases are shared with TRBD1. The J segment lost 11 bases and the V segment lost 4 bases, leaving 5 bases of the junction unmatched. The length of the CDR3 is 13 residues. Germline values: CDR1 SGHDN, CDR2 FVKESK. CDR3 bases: TGTGCCAGCAGCCCCACAGGGGCTACACCCCTCCACTTT. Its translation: CASSPTGATPLHF.

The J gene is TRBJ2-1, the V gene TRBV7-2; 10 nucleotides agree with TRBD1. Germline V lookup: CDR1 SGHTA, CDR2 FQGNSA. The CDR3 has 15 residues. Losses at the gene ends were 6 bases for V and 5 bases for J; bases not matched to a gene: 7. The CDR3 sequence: CASRPGQGTDNEQFF. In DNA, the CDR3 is TGTGCCAGCAGACCGGGACAGGGGACAGACAATGAGCAGTTCTTC.

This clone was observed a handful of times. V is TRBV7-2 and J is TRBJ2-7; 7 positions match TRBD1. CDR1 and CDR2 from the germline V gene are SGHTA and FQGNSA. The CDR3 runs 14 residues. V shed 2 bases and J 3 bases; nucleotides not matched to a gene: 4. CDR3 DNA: TGTGCCAGCAGCTTAAACAGGGGAAACTACGAGCAGTACTTC. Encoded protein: CASSLNRGNYEQYF.

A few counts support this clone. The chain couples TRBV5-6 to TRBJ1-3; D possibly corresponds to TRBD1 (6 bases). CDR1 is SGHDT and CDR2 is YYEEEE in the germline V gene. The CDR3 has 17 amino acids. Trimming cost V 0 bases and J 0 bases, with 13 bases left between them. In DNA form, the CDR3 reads TGTGCCAGCAGCTTGGATCCCGGACAGTACTCTGGAAACACCATATATTTT. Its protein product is CASSLDPGQYSGNTIYF. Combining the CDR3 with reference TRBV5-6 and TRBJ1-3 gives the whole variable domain DAGVTQSPTHLIKTRGQQVTLRCSPKSGHDTVSWYQQALGQGPQFIFQYYEEEERQRGNFPDRFSGHQFPNYSSELNVNALLLGDSALYLCASSLDPGQYSGNTIYFGEGSWLTVV.

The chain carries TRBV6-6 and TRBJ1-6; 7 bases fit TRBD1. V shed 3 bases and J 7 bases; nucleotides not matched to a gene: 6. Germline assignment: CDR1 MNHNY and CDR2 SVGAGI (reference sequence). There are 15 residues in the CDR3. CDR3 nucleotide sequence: TGTGCCAGCAGTTATACAGGGGTTCTGAATTCACCCCTCCACTTT. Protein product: CASSYTGVLNSPLHF.

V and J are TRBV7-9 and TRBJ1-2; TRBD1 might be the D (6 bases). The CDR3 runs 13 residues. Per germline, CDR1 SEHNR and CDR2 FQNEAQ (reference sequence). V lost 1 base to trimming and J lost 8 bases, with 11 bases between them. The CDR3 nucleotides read TGTGCCAGCAGCTTAGAACAGGGAAGCGGCTACACCTTC. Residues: CASSLEQGSGYTF.

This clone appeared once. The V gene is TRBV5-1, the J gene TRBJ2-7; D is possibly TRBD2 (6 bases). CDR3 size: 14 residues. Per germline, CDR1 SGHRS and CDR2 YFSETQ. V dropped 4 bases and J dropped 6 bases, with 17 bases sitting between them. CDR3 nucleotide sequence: TGCGCCAGCAGCCCGGAGGGATCAGGCTCCGAGCAGTACTTC. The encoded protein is CASSPEGSGSEQYF.

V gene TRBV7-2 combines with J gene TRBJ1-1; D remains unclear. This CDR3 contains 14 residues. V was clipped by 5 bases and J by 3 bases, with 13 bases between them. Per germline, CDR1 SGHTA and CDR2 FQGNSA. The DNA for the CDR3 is TGTGCCAGCAGCCTTAACCCCGGGGACACTGAAGCTTTCTTT. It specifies CASSLNPGDTEAFF.

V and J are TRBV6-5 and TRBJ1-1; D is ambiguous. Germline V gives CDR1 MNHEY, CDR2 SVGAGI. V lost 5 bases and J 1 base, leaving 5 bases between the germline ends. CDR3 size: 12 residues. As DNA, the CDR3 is TGTGCCAGCAGTGGGCGGAACACTGAAGCTTTCTTT. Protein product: CASSGRNTEAFF.